A single sample gave rise to the 10 T cell receptor beta chains below, sequenced in a study of early T cells in non-severe SARS-CoV-2 infection. Each CDR3 protein is one row after TCRdb ran MiXCR on the 5' RACE reads. This sample has around 40,000 distinct CDR3 sequences, with under 8% found just once. The material sequenced was whole blood. Receptor source: an adult who was a healthcare worker with PCR-confirmed SARS-CoV-2 infection or an uninfected control (not recorded which).

This clonotype has more than one count but fewer than ten. The V and J genes are TRBV6-1 and TRBJ2-7; no clear D gene. The CDR3 extends over 14 amino acids. The germline V and J ends were trimmed by 6 bases and 0 bases, with 12 bases remaining between them. Germline V gene lookup returns CDR1 MNHNS and CDR2 SASEGT. Here the CDR3 DNA reads TGTGCCAGCAGACGTGAACGGGCCTCCTACGAGCAGTACTTC. Translated, it gives CASRRERASYEQYF.

The chain is built from TRBV29-1 and TRBJ2-5; D remains unclear. The CDR3 is 12 amino acids. V was clipped by 5 bases and J by 5 bases, with 12 bases between them. Germline assignment: CDR1 SQVTM and CDR2 ANQGSEA. The CDR3, as DNA: TGCAGCGTTCTAAGAGGAATGGAGACCCAGTACTTC. Residues: CSVLRGMETQYF.

A few counts support this clonotype. The rearrangement uses TRBV15 and TRBJ1-5, with no clear D. Germline lookup yields CDR1 LNHNV and CDR2 YYDKDF (reference sequence). The CDR3 is 13 amino acids. Trimming pared 1 base from V and 7 bases from J, leaving 8 bases between. CDR3 region: CATSRGLGQPQHF. In nucleotides, the CDR3 is TGTGCCACCAGCAGAGGACTCGGGCAGCCCCAGCATTTT.

This clonotype was recorded at least ten times. J is TRBJ2-2 and V is TRBV19; D is ambiguous. The V gene lost 4 bases and the J gene lost 6 bases, with 15 bases spanning the gap. CDR1 is LNHDA, CDR2 SQIVND, per germline (reference sequence). This CDR3 has 15 residues. As DNA, the CDR3 is TGTGCCAGTAGTAAGGTCGGCAGTCCGGCCGGGGAGCTGTTTTTT. It yields the protein CASSKVGSPAGELFF.

This clonotype was seen only a few times. The chain couples TRBV10-2 to TRBJ1-4; D perhaps matches TRBD1 (5 bases). Deletions cut 7 bases from V and 5 bases from J, with 11 bases between. The CDR3 has 13 residues. Germline CDR1 WSHSY, CDR2 SAAADI. The CDR3 region is CASKRQINEKLFF. The CDR3 DNA reads TGCGCCAGCAAGAGACAGATAAATGAAAAACTGTTTTTT.

Many counts were recorded for this clonotype. V gene TRBV5-6 combines with J gene TRBJ2-2; possibly TRBD1 for D (5 bases). This CDR3 has 17 residues. From germline, CDR1 is SGHDT and CDR2 YYEEEE. Trimming removed 0 bases from V and 6 bases from J, with 18 bases in between. The CDR3 protein is CASSLARSAGWPGELFF. The CDR3 coding sequence is TGTGCCAGCAGCTTGGCCAGGTCGGCAGGGTGGCCCGGGGAGCTGTTTTTT.

The table lists this clonotype with a few counts. The rearrangement links TRBV12-3 or TRBV12-4 to TRBJ1-1; D possibly corresponds to TRBD1 (5 bases). V shed 3 bases and J shed 6 bases, with 8 bases lying between them. This CDR3 is 12 amino acids long. The CDR3 bases are TGTGCCAGCAGTTTCCAGGGTGCTGAAGCTTTCTTT. Translating it yields CASSFQGAEAFF.

This chain links TRBV11-2 with TRBJ2-1; perhaps TRBD1 as D (5 bases). Between the trimmed V and J ends, which lost 5 bases and 0 bases, there was a span of 26 bases. From germline, CDR1 is SGHAT and CDR2 FQNNGV. The CDR3 is 20 amino acids. This chain's CDR3 is CASSRTKTLIERGSYNEQFF. CDR3 DNA: TGTGCCAGCAGCCGAACGAAGACCCTCATTGAAAGGGGCTCCTACAATGAGCAGTTCTTC.

The CDR3 sequence: CASSFPFLGPTELQETQYF. The CDR3 coding sequence is TGTGCCAGCAGCTTCCCGTTCCTCGGTCCTACAGAGCTACAAGAGACCCAGTACTTC. The chain has TRBV7-2 and TRBJ2-5; D ambiguous. Trimming stripped 3 bases from V and 2 bases from J, with 25 bases between. This CDR3 is built from 19 residues. Germline values: CDR1 SGHTA, CDR2 FQGNSA.

This clonotype was seen many times. V usage is TRBV2 and J usage is TRBJ2-7; 8 bases are a match to TRBD2. CDR1 SNHLY and CDR2 FYNNEI come from the germline V gene. This CDR3 is 14 amino acids long. The chain's CDR3 is CASRSGGGQALDFV. DNA for the CDR3: TGTGCCAGCAGAAGCGGGGGTGGGCAGGCCCTAGATTTCGTC.